This TCR beta chain is from a study of identifying expanded T cells in peripheral blood. Clones were read by immunoSEQ multiplex PCR, and TCRdb kept only the in-frame ones, dropping some. This sample carries about 85,000 clones, about nine tenths of them seen once, and the ten largest clones take around 3%. This clone showed up just once. The CDR3 spans 13 residues. The V gene end was trimmed by 8 bases and the J gene end by 4 bases; junction bases not matched to a gene: 6. The germline V gene has CDR1 MNHEY and CDR2 SVGAGI. Collection occurred without any documented infections or immune events in donors.

The sample was blood. The gene calls are TRBV6-5 and TRBJ1-2, with TRBD1 matching 8 bases. This TCR came from a person aged 18 to 75 in good health. The CDR3 region is CASSQGAGYGYTF. Here the CDR3 DNA reads TGTGCCAGCTCCCAGGGGGCGGGCTATGGCTACACCTTC.